This entry features one T cell receptor (beta chain) sequence. The CDR3 covers 13 residues. Germline V CDR1 and CDR2: ENHRY, SYGVKD. The germline V and J ends were trimmed by 2 bases and 14 bases, with 15 bases remaining between them. The authors obtained around 2 micrograms of genomic DNA from cryopreserved PBMCs for TCR beta libraries. The sample originates from a study of cytotoxic CD8 clonotypes in ibrutinib-treated CLL. The assay was immunoSEQ multiplex PCR, and TCRdb's table has in-frame clones only and misses some. Of about 140,000 clones detected, around 90% appear once; the ten largest clones hold less than 14%.

This receptor was identified in a human donor with chronic lymphocytic leukemia. The sample here was PBMCs, taken after 12 months of ibrutinib treatment. The J gene is TRBJ1-4, the V gene TRBV10-3, with a possible D match to TRBD1 (5 bases). The CDR3 region has the DNA TGTGCCATCAGTGAGAACCGGGACGCGGTCCTGTTTTTT. Translation: CAISENRDAVLFF.